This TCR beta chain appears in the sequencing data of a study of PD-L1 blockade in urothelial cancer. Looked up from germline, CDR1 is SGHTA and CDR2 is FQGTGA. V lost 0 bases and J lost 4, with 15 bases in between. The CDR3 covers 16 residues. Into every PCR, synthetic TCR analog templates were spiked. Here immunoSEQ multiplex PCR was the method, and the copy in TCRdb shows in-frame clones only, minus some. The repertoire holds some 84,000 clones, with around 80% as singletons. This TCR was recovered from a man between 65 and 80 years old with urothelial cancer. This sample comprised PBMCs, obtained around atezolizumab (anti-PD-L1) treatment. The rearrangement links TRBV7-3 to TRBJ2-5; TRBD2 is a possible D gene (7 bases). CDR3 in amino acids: CASSLTGGGARETQYF. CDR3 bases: TGTGCCAGCAGCTTAACTGGTGGGGGGGCCAGAGAGACCCAGTACTTC.